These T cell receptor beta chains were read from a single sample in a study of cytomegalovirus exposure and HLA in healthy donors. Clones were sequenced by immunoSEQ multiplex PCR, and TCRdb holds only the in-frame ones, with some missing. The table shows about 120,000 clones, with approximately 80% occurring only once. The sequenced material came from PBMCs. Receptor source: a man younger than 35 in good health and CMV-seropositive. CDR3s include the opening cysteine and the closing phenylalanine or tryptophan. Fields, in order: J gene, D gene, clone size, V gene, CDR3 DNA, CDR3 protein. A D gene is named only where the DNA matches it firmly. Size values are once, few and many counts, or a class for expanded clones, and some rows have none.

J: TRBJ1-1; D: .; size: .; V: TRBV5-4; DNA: TGTGCCAGCAGCTTGGGGCCCGTAATGAACACTGAAGCTTTCTTT; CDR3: CASSLGPVMNTEAFF
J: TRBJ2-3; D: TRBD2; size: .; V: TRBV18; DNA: TGTGCCAGCTCACCACTGCTAGCTAGCGGGTCAAAGACAGATACGCAGTATTTT; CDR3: CASSPLLASGSKTDTQYF
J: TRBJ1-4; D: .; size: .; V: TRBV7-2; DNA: TGTGCCAGCAGCTCAATTGCAACTAATGAAAAACTGTTTTTT; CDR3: CASSSIATNEKLFF
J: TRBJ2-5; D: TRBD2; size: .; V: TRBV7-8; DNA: TGTGCCAGCAGCTTAGAGTCTAGCGGGAGGGTCCAAGAGACCCAGTACTTC; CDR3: CASSLESSGRVQETQYF
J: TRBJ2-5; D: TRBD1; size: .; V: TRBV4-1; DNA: TGCGCCAGCAGCCTACAGGGGGCTGCGGAGACCCAGTACTTC; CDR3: CASSLQGAAETQYF
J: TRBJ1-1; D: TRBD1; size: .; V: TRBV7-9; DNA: TGTGCCAGCAGAGGACAGGGGGCGCTCACTGAAGCTTTCTTT; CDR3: CASRGQGALTEAFF
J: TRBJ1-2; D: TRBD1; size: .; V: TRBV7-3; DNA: TGTGCCAGCAGCTTGGGACAGGGTTTCGGCTACACCTTC; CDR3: CASSLGQGFGYTF
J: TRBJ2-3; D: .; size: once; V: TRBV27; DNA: TGTGCCAGCAGTGCCGGGATGTGGGATACGCAGTATTTT; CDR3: CASSAGMWDTQYF
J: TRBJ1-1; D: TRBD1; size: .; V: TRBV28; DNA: TGTGCCAGCAGTCCATGGACAGGGTGGGACACTGAAGCTTTCTTT; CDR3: CASSPWTGWDTEAFF
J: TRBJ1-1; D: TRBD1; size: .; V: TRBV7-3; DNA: TGTGCCAGCAGCCATGACAGGGGCACTGAAGCTTTCTTT; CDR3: CASSHDRGTEAFF
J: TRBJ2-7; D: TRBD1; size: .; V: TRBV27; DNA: TGTGCCAGCAGTAGGCAGGGGGTCTCCTACGAGCAGTACTTC; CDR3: CASSRQGVSYEQYF
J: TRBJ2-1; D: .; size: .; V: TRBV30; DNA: TGTGCCTGGACCTTACACAAAGCGGGTGAGCAGTTCTTC; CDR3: CAWTLHKAGEQFF
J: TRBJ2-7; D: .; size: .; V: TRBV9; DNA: TGTGCCAGCAGCGTAATGGAGGGAGAGGGAGTTTACGAGCAGTACTTC; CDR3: CASSVMEGEGVYEQYF
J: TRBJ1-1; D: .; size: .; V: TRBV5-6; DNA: TGTGCCAGCAGCGTCCCAGGGATCGCGGGAACTGAAGCTTTCTTT; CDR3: CASSVPGIAGTEAFF
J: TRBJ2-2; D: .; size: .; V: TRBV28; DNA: TGTGCCAGCAGTTATTTTGGGCTGACACACACCGGGGAGCTGTTTTTT; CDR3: CASSYFGLTHTGELFF
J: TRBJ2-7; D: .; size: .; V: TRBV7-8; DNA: TGTGCCAGCAGCCTTCTGGGAGGTGGGGGAATATACGAGCAGTACTTC; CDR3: CASSLLGGGGIYEQYF
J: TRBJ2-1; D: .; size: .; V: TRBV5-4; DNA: TGTGCCAGCAGCTTGGCAAGAGCAAGCTCCTACAATGAGCAGTTCTTC; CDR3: CASSLARASSYNEQFF
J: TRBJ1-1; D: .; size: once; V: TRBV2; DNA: TGTGCCAGCAGCGGCACTGAAGCTTTCTTT; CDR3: CASSGTEAFF
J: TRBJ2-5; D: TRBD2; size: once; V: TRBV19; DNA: TGTGCCAGTAGTACCGGACTAGCGGGGGCCGGAGAGACCCAGTACTTC; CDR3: CASSTGLAGAGETQYF
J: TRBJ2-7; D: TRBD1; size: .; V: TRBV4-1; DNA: TGCGCCAGCAGCCAAGAGTACAGGGGCCGAAACGAGCAGTACTTC; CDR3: CASSQEYRGRNEQYF
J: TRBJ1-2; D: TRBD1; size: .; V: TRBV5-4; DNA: TGTGCCAGCAGCTTGGAAGTGACAGGGGGCGATTATGGCTACACCTTC; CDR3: CASSLEVTGGDYGYTF
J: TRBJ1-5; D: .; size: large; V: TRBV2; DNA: TGTGCCAGCAGCCCTTTAGGGATCAGGGTTCTGGCTGGGGACAATCAGCCCCAGCATTTT; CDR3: CASSPLGIRVLAGDNQPQHF
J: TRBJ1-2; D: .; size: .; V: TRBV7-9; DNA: TGTGCCAGCAGACCCTACCCCAGGGGTCGACCTAACTATGGCTACACCTTC; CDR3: CASRPYPRGRPNYGYTF
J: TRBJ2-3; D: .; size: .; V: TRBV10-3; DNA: TGTGCCATCAGGAAAGGAGGGGTTGGCTTAGGAGATACGCAGTATTTT; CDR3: CAIRKGGVGLGDTQYF
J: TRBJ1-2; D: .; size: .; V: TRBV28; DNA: TGTGCCAGCAGTTTACAACAGAACTATGGCTACACCTTC; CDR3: CASSLQQNYGYTF
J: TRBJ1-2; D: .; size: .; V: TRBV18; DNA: TGTGCCAGCTCACCACTAGGGGGAGGCTACACCTTC; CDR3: CASSPLGGGYTF
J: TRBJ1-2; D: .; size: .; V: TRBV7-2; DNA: TGTGCCAGCAGCGCATATCAGGACTATGGCTACACCTTC; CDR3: CASSAYQDYGYTF
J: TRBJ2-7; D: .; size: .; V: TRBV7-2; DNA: TGTGCCAGCAGCCCCTCGGGGGGCGCGGGTTTGTACTTC; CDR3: CASSPSGGAGLYF
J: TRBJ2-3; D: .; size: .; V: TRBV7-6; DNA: TGTGCCAGCAGCTTACAGGGTTCGGATACGCAGTATTTT; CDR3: CASSLQGSDTQYF
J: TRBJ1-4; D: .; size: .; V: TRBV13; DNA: TGTGCCTCAGGGAAGGGTAAAAAACTGTTTTTT; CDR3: CASGKGKKLFF
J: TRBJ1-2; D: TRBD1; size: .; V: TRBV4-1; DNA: TGCGCCAGCAGCCCGGGACAGGGTCAGAGTGGCTACACCTTC; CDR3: CASSPGQGQSGYTF
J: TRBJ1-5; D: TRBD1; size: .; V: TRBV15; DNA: TGTGCCACCAGTACATCGGGACAGCCGTATCGGCCCCAGCATTTT; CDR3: CATSTSGQPYRPQHF
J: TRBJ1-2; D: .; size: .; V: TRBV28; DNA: TGTGCCAGCAGTTTAGAGCCTGGGAGTACATCTAATGGCTACACCTTC; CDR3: CASSLEPGSTSNGYTF
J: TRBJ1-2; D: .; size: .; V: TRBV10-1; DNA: TGCGCCAGCTCTCCAGGGATCTCTGGCTACACCTTC; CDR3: CASSPGISGYTF
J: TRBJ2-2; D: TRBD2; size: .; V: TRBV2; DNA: TGTGCCAGCCTCAGCGGGGCGAACACCGGGGAGCTGTTTTTT; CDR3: CASLSGANTGELFF
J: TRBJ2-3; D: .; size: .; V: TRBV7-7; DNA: TGTGCTAGCAGCTTAGCTGGCTCTAGCACAGATACGCAGTATTTT; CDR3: CASSLAGSSTDTQYF